Following are 9 T cell receptor beta chains from one sample sequenced in a study of T cell repertoires in cytomegalovirus infection. TCRdb reanalysed the reads using MiXCR and keeps one entry per CDR3 protein. The table lists roughly 500,000 distinct CDR3 sequences, about 15% of them singletons, with roughly a quarter in the top ten. Sequencing used CD8+ T cells from PBMCs. The receptors stem from a human donor in good health (CMV status not recorded). Some clones in this sample may be carry-over from other donors' samples.

Remarks on this clonotype: Being one base from a much bigger clone, this may be a read error. The conserved phenylalanine or tryptophan is not found at the CDR3 terminus, so this likely reflects a read error. The chain links TRBV7-8 to TRBJ2-1; tentatively, D is TRBD1 (5 bases). Germline values: CDR1 SGHVS, CDR2 FQNEAQ. V shed 2 bases and J shed 0 bases, with 8 bases lying between them. The CDR3 contains 15 residues. Here the CDR3 DNA reads TGTGCCAGCAGCTTATTAGACAGCTCCTACAATGAGCAGTTCTTA. Protein sequence: CASSLLDSSYNEQFL.

This clonotype was recorded at least ten times. This chain uses TRBV28 with TRBJ1-2; D gene unclear. CDR3 length: 14 residues. CDR1 MDHEN and CDR2 SYDVKM come from the germline V gene. Trimming took 3 bases from V and 3 from J, leaving 11 bases between them. The CDR3 region is CASSFLVLDYGYTF. CDR3 in DNA: TGTGCCAGCAGTTTCCTGGTTTTGGACTATGGCTACACCTTC.

This clonotype came up many times. This CDR3 is CASSHVDPLREQFF. The CDR3 DNA sequence: TGTGCCAGCAGCCACGTGGATCCGCTCCGAGAGCAGTTCTTC. V and J are TRBV4-2 and TRBJ2-1; D gene uncertain. The V end was cut by 3 bases, the J end by 10 bases, with 16 bases between. Germline assignment: CDR1 LGHNA and CDR2 YNFKEQ. The CDR3 is 14 amino acids.

V usage is TRBV6-5 and J usage is TRBJ2-4; D is unresolved. The CDR3 has 15 residues. V lost 6 bases and J 0 bases, leaving 12 bases between the germline ends. Germline lookup yields CDR1 MNHEY and CDR2 SVGAGI. The CDR3 reads CASSRTALAKNIQYF. The CDR3 DNA follows: TGTGCCAGCAGCCGGACGGCTCTAGCCAAAAACATTCAGTACTTC.

This clonotype was detected many times. The V and J genes are TRBV7-3 and TRBJ2-2; D perhaps matches TRBD1 (6 bases). The germline V and J ends were trimmed by 5 bases and 3 bases, with 16 bases remaining between them. CDR3 length: 16 amino acids. The germline V gene has CDR1 SGHTA and CDR2 FQGTGA. CDR3 coding DNA: TGTGCCAGCAGCGCCACAAAACAGGGTTACACCGGGGAGCTGTTTTTT. Translation gives CASSATKQGYTGELFF.

V gene TRBV6-1 combines with J gene TRBJ2-6; TRBD2 agrees at 7 bases. CDR1 and CDR2 from the germline V gene are MNHNS and SASEGT. J lost 0 bases, V lost 6 bases, and 2 bases had no gene match. This CDR3 comprises 15 residues. The CDR3 DNA reads TGTGCCAGCAGGGGCGGGAGCTCTGGGGCCAACGTCCTGACTTTC. This sequence encodes CASRGGSSGANVLTF.

The chain employs TRBV4-1 and TRBJ1-1; the D is unclear. V was trimmed by 3 bases and J by 5 bases, leaving 10 bases between them. CDR3 length: 13 amino acids. Germline V gene lookup returns CDR1 MGHRA and CDR2 YSYEKL. Written as DNA, the CDR3 is TGCGCCAGCAGCCAGCCCGGGGTTACTGAAGCTTTCTTT. Protein sequence: CASSQPGVTEAFF.

This clonotype was seen ten or more times. V usage is TRBV12-3 or TRBV12-4 and J usage is TRBJ1-5; D remains ambiguous. This CDR3 has 16 amino acids. The germline V and J ends were trimmed by 3 bases and 1 base, with 13 bases remaining between them. The CDR3 here is CASSFSYHRSNQPQHF. The CDR3 DNA sequence: TGTGCCAGCAGTTTCTCCTACCACCGAAGCAATCAGCCCCAGCATTTT.

This clonotype was detected a few times. In nucleotides, the CDR3 is TGCGCCAGCAGCTTGCCAGGGAATATAAGGGAGCAGTACTTC. Translating it yields CASSLPGNIREQYF. J is TRBJ2-7 and V is TRBV5-1, with a possible D match to TRBD1 (5 bases). The CDR3 is 14 amino acids. Trimming took off 1 base at V and 7 bases at J, with 15 bases between the two ends. From germline, CDR1 is SGHRS and CDR2 YFSETQ. Full variable domain (missing parts from reference TRBV5-1 and TRBJ2-7): KAGVTQTPRYLIKTRGQQVTLSCSPISGHRSVSWYQQTPGQGLQFLFEYFSETQRNKGNFPGRFSGRQFSNSRSEMNVSTLELGDSALYLCASSLPGNIREQYFGPGTRLTVT.